The clone carrying this T cell receptor (beta chain) was recorded a few times. CDR1 is SQVTM, CDR2 ANQGSEA, per germline. V was pared by 4 bases and J by 7 bases, with 10 bases between. CDR3 size: 12 residues. This sample is part of a study of blood T cell repertoires in COVID-19. Across the study: PBMCs, B-cell-depleted T cells, or T cells provided the cDNA or gDNA that made up the material.

In the source study's methods: Reference gene primer amplification gave nucleated cell count estimates. Sequenced by immunoSEQ multiplex PCR; TCRdb stores in-frame clones only, minus some. V, J and clone size derive from that table, while D and trimming were established from the DNA sequence. This sample has some 220,000 clones, with 65% to 85% found just once. The rearrangement links TRBV29-1 to TRBJ2-2, with a weak D call TRBD2 (6 bases). Sequenced material: peripheral blood. This sequence originates from a human donor in a cohort sampled during active COVID-19. CDR3 DNA: TGCAGCGTTGTCGGGGGTATCGGGGAGCTGTTTTTT. Its translation is CSVVGGIGELFF.